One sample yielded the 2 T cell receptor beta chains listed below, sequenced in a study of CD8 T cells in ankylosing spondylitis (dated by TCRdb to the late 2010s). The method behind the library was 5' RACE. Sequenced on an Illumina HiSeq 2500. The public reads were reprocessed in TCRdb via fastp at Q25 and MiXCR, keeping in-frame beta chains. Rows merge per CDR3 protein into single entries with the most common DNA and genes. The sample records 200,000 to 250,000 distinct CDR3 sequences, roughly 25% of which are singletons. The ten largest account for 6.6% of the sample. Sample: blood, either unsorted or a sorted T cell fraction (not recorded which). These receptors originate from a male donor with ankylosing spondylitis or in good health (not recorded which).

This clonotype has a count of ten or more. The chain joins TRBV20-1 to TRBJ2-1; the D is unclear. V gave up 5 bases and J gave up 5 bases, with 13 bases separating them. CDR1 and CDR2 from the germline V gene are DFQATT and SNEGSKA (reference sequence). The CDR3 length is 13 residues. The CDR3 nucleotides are TGCAGTGCTCTAAAGGCCGATCACAATGAGCAGTTCTTC. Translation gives CSALKADHNEQFF.

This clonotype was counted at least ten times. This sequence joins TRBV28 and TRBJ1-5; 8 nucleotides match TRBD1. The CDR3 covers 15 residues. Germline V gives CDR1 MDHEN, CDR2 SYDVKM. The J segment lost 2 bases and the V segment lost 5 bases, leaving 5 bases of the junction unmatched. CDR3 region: CASSRQGSGNQPQHF. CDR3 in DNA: TGTGCCAGCAGTAGACAGGGGTCAGGCAATCAGCCCCAGCATTTT.